These 5 T cell receptor beta chains originate from one sample sequenced in a study of T cells in Graves' hyperthyroidism and ophthalmopathy (dated by TCRdb to the late 2010s). Library preparation was by multiplex PCR. The instrument was an Illumina HiSeq 2000. TCR beta CDR3 regions were amplified from RNA transcripts. The first round of RT-PCR for the TCR CDR3 was performed with the HTBI primer set and the Qiagen OneStep RT-PCR kit. TCRdb reprocessing: public reads trimmed at Q25 with fastp, clones called with MiXCR, in-frame beta chains kept. Identical CDR3 proteins give one entry, which carries the most common genes and DNA. Here the sample has about 420,000 distinct CDR3 sequences; 15% to 19% occur a single time. The ten largest make up over 7.5% of the sample. What was sequenced was blood. The receptors derive from a young woman with Graves' hyperthyroidism.

The V call is TRBV5-8, the J call TRBJ2-5; tentative D call: TRBD1 (5 bases). Germline V lookup: CDR1 SGHTS, CDR2 YDEGEE. V was shortened by 1 base and J by 0 bases, with 7 bases between the two germline ends. This CDR3 is built from 14 residues. CDR3 sequence reads: CASSLTGDQETQYF. The CDR3 nucleotides are TGTGCCAGCAGCTTGACAGGCGACCAAGAGACCCAGTACTTC.

This clonotype was counted ten times or more. This sequence joins TRBV14 and TRBJ1-4; D is uncertain. Germline lookup yields CDR1 SGHDN and CDR2 FVKESK. The germline V and J ends were trimmed by 1 base and 7 bases, with 7 bases remaining between them. This CDR3 spans 13 amino acids. The CDR3 is CASSQGGLEKLFF. For the CDR3, the DNA is TGTGCCAGCAGCCAAGGCGGTCTTGAAAAACTGTTTTTT.

The chain employs TRBV30 and TRBJ2-1; TRBD2 aligns across 13 bases. After removal of 0 bases from V and 8 bases from J, the junction contained 25 bases not matched to a gene. CDR3 length equals 22 residues. From germline, CDR1 is GTSNPN and CDR2 SVGIG (reference sequence). CDR3 DNA: TGTGCCTGGAGTGTCTTGTACTTACCGGGACTAGCGGGACCCAGGCTCCTTTATGAGCAGTTCTTC. It encodes CAWSVLYLPGLAGPRLLYEQFF.

V is TRBV12-3 or TRBV12-4 and J is TRBJ2-1; the match to TRBD2 covers 9 bases. J was trimmed by 0 bases and V by 2 bases; bases with no gene match: 5. The CDR3 totals 17 residues. The CDR3 DNA sequence: TGTGCCAGCAGTTTAAGCGGGGGGCCCTACTCCTACAATGAGCAGTTCTTC. Its protein is CASSLSGGPYSYNEQFF.

This clonotype was seen repeatedly, ten times or more. This chain joins TRBV2 and TRBJ2-7; tentative D call: TRBD2 (5 bases). CDR3 length: 16 amino acids. The V and J ends lost 6 bases and 6 bases respectively, with 24 bases between them. Germline V lookup: CDR1 SNHLY, CDR2 FYNNEI. As DNA, the CDR3 is TGTGCCAGCAGACCGCGGGCAGAAGAACCCCCTGGCGAGCAGTACTTC. The encoded protein is CASRPRAEEPPGEQYF. The variable domain in full, completed from reference TRBV2 and TRBJ2-7, reads EPEVTQTPSHQVTQMGQEVILRCVPISNHLYFYWYRQILGQKVEFLVSFYNNEISEKSEIFDDQFSVERPDGSNFTLKIRSTKLEDSAMYFCASRPRAEEPPGEQYFGPGTRLTVT.